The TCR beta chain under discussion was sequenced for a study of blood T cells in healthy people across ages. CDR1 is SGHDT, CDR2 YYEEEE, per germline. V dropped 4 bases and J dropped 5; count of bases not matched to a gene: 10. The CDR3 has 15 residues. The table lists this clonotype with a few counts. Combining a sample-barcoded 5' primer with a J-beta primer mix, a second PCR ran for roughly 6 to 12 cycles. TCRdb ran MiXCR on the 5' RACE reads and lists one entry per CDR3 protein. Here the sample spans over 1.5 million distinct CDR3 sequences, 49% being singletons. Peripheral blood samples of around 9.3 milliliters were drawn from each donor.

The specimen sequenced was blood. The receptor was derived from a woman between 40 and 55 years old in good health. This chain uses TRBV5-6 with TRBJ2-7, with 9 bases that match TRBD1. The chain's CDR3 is CASSATGTGKDEQYF. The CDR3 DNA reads TGTGCCAGCAGCGCAACCGGGACAGGGAAGGACGAGCAGTACTTC.